This T cell receptor (beta chain) stems from a study of cytomegalovirus exposure and HLA in healthy donors. The CDR3 covers 10 residues. The germline CDR1 and CDR2 sequences are MGHDK and SYGVNS. Between the trimmed V and J ends, which lost 8 bases and 9 bases, there was a span of 11 bases. With 60 Vbeta and 13 Jbeta primers, the PCR was carried out. Repertoires were generated with immunoSEQ multiplex PCR, while TCRdb's copy carries only in-frame clones and drops some. The sample holds roughly 200,000 clones, under 85% seen once. The chain carries TRBV25-1 and TRBJ2-7; D may be TRBD1 (6 bases). Source material: PBMCs. The source of this sequence is a male donor in good health and CMV-seronegative. The CDR3 loop reads CASGGPRQYF. The CDR3 nucleotides read TGTGCCAGCGGGGGCCCGCGGCAGTACTTC.